This entry describes one T cell receptor beta chain. TCRdb's copy holds only in-frame clones and misses some; the assay was immunoSEQ multiplex PCR. Among around 400,000 clones, 80% to 90% were seen once, and the ten largest hold roughly a tenth. The sample belongs to a study of blood T cell repertoires in COVID-19. CDR1 and CDR2 (germline): MNHEY, SMNVEV (reference sequence). CDR3 length: 12 residues. Trimming left V 8 bases short and J 5 bases short, with 12 bases between. This TCR came from a woman aged 30 to 39 with COVID-19, enrolled during active disease. The specimen was peripheral blood. The V call is TRBV27, the J call TRBJ2-5, with D uncertain. The CDR3 DNA is TGTGCCAGCCGGAGCGTCGGGGAGACCCAGTACTTC. Its translation: CASRSVGETQYF.